This entry features one T cell receptor (beta chain) sequence. CDR1 is SGHAT and CDR2 is FQNNGV in the germline V gene. Unmatched junction bases numbered 3, after V lost 5 bases and J lost 0 bases. The CDR3 is 16 residues long. In the source study's methods: Reference gene primer amplification yielded estimated nucleated cell counts. Clones were read by immunoSEQ multiplex PCR, and TCRdb kept only the in-frame ones, dropping some. For V, J and clone size, that table is used; D and trimming come from the DNA. The sample consists of about 130,000 clones, approximately 80% of them appearing once. These data originate in a study of blood T cell repertoires in COVID-19. Study in general: Material from acute and convalescent COVID-19 was sourced from the United States, Italy and Spain. Sample material is recorded as cDNA or gDNA derived from T cells, B-cell-depleted T cells, or PBMCs.

The J gene is TRBJ2-3, the V gene TRBV11-2; 12 bases match TRBD2. The sample consisted of peripheral blood. The sequence was obtained from a woman at least 80 years old with acute or convalescent COVID-19. CDR3 loop: CASSITSGGSTDTQYF. CDR3 nucleotide sequence: TGTGCCAGCAGCATTACTAGCGGGGGGAGCACAGATACGCAGTATTTT. Using reference TRBV11-2 and TRBJ2-3 for the parts outside the CDR3, the full variable domain is EAGVAQSPRYKIIEKRQSVAFWCNPISGHATLYWYQQILGQGPKLLIQFQNNGVVDDSQLPKDRFSAERLKGVDSTLKIQPAKLEDSAVYLCASSITSGGSTDTQYFGPGTRLTVL.